These T cell receptor beta chains were read from a single sample in a study of T cell repertoires in cytomegalovirus infection. Their antigen targets remain unknown. TCRdb recomputed calls from the reads with MiXCR, one row per CDR3 protein. The data contain tens of thousands of distinct CDR3 sequences, about 18% of them seen just once; the ten biggest clones take up about 80%. The sample here was CD8+ T cells from cultured PBMCs, taken from culture after CMV antigen stimulation. These TCRs come from a human donor in good health (CMV status not recorded). Some clones in this sample may be carry-over from other donors' samples. Each CDR3 is given with its conserved first and last residue. A D gene is named only where the DNA matches it firmly. Rows give clone size only sometimes, using once, few, many, or a class for an expanded clone.

size	V	length	J	D	CDR3	DNA
NA	TRBV7-6	15	TRBJ2-5	TRBD2	CASSLTSGVLETQYF	TGTGCCAGCAGCCTGACTAGCGGGGTCTTGGAGACCCAGTACTTC
NA	TRBV11-1	16	TRBJ1-4	NA	CASSLTGRQANEKLFF	TGTGCCAGCAGCTTGACAGGACGGCAAGCAAATGAAAAACTGTTTTTT
NA	TRBV6-2/TRBV6-3	13	TRBJ2-1	NA	CASSYSIVGEQFF	TGTGCCAGCAGTTACTCGATAGTTGGCGAGCAGTTCTTC
NA	TRBV7-9	16	TRBJ2-4	NA	CASSHAPDTAKNIQYF	TGTGCCAGCAGCCACGCCCCGGACACCGCCAAAAACATTCAGTACTTC
few	TRBV24-1	15	TRBJ1-1	NA	CATSVSRIGRTEAFF	TGTGCCACCAGTGTTTCTAGGATAGGAAGGACTGAAGCTTTCTTT
few	TRBV12-5	14	TRBJ1-1	NA	CASVPGGGNTEAFF	TGTGCTAGTGTCCCGGGGGGGGGGAACACTGAAGCTTTCTTT
NA	TRBV2	13	TRBJ2-2	TRBD1	CASTGGSTGELFF	TGTGCCAGCACAGGGGGAAGTACCGGGGAGCTGTTTTTT
NA	TRBV5-6	17	TRBJ1-1	TRBD1	CASSVSGTGVMNTEAFF	TGTGCCAGCAGCGTATCCGGGACAGGGGTAATGAACACTGAAGCTTTCTTT
NA	TRBV7-9	16	TRBJ2-5	NA	CASSTFRDPDQETQYF	TGTGCCAGCAGCACTTTCCGGGACCCCGACCAAGAGACCCAGTACTTC
NA	TRBV7-8	16	TRBJ2-1	NA	CASSLGTGPTYNEQFF	TGTGCCAGCAGCTTAGGAACAGGGCCCACATACAATGAGCAGTTCTTC
few	TRBV12-3/TRBV12-4	10	TRBJ2-3	NA	CAVLADTQYF	TGTGCCGTCTTGGCAGATACGCAGTATTTT